One T cell receptor (beta chain) is described in this entry. This entry comes from a study of blood T cell repertoires in COVID-19. V was clipped by 3 bases and J by 7 bases; unmatched bases: 3. Germline CDR1 is SGHNT and CDR2 is YYREEE (reference sequence). The CDR3 loop spans 14 amino acids. Libraries were prepared by immunoSEQ multiplex PCR; TCRdb keeps only in-frame clonotypes and omits some of them. This table has 140,000 to 150,000 clones, about four fifths appearing once. This sequence was found in a man between 65 and 85 years old who had recovered from COVID-19. The sample comprised peripheral blood. The gene calls are TRBV5-4 and TRBJ2-7; TRBD2 agrees at 14 bases. This CDR3 is CASSWGLAGAEQYF. The CDR3 DNA is TGTGCCAGCAGCTGGGGACTAGCGGGAGCTGAGCAGTACTTC.